The 10 T cell receptor beta chains given below trace back to one sample, sequenced in a study of cytomegalovirus exposure and HLA in healthy donors. In the PCR, 60 Vbeta and 13 Jbeta primers were used. Some clones are missing from TCRdb's copy, which holds only in-frame ones; the method was immunoSEQ multiplex PCR. The sample holds roughly 100,000 clones, 65% to 75% seen once. The sequencing sample was made of PBMCs. These receptors were obtained from a female donor in good health and CMV-seronegative.

This clone was counted between two and nine times. The J gene is TRBJ1-1, the V gene TRBV25-1; unclear D gene. The CDR3 runs 10 residues. V was cut by 7 bases and J by 8 bases, with 8 bases left in between. Germline-derived CDR1 and CDR2 are MGHDK and SYGVNS. The CDR3 nucleotides are TGTGCCAGCAAGGGAGTCGAAGCTTTCTTT. Translating it yields CASKGVEAFF.

This rearrangement joins TRBV2 to TRBJ2-5; 8 positions agree with TRBD2. Germline CDR1 reads SNHLY; CDR2 reads FYNNEI. With V trimmed by 6 bases and J by 5 bases, 8 bases remained unmatched. The length of the CDR3 is 14 residues. This CDR3 is CASRRRTSSETQYF. CDR3 nucleotides: TGTGCCAGCAGGAGGAGGACTAGCTCCGAGACCCAGTACTTC.

The CDR3 is CASSFGQGGSTDTQYF. CDR3 in DNA: TGTGCCAGCAGCTTCGGACAGGGGGGTAGCACAGATACGCAGTATTTT. This sequence joins TRBV7-8 and TRBJ2-3; 10 bases map to TRBD1. CDR3 length: 16 amino acids. The germline CDR1 and CDR2 sequences are SGHVS and FQNEAQ. Trimming took 3 bases from V and 0 from J; bases not matched to a gene: 3.

There are a few counts of this clone. The chain joins TRBV2 to TRBJ2-3; 11 bases match TRBD2. The CDR3 is made up of 15 amino acids. The germline CDR1 and CDR2 sequences are SNHLY and FYNNEI. V dropped 5 bases and J dropped 4; count of bases not matched to a gene: 5. The CDR3 sequence: CASSLTSGKADTQYF. For the CDR3, the DNA is TGTGCCAGCAGTTTGACTAGCGGGAAAGCAGATACGCAGTATTTT.

The V call is TRBV4-1, the J call TRBJ2-7, with no clear D. Germline V gene sequence: CDR1 MGHRA, CDR2 YSYEKL. There are 14 residues in the CDR3. The germline V and J ends were trimmed by 1 base and 0 bases, with 7 bases remaining between them. Written as DNA, the CDR3 is TGCGCCAGCAGCCAAGGTGCTAGCTCCTACGAGCAGTACTTC. Its translation is CASSQGASSYEQYF.

The chain's CDR3 is CAWTQGAVKYF. CDR3 nucleotides: TGTGCCTGGACCCAAGGGGCTGTAAAGTACTTC. This chain joins TRBV30 and TRBJ2-7, with D possibly TRBD1 on 5 matching bases. V was cut by 4 bases and J by 11 bases, with 15 bases left in between. This CDR3 spans 11 amino acids. Germline V gene sequence: CDR1 GTSNPN, CDR2 SVGIG (reference sequence).

There are a few counts of this clone. The chain joins TRBV5-1 to TRBJ2-7; no clear D. This CDR3 contains 14 residues. The germline V gene encodes CDR1 SGHRS and CDR2 YFSETQ. The V end was cut by 0 bases, the J end by 4 bases, with 11 bases between. CDR3 DNA sequence: TGCGCCAGCAGCTTGGACGCGTTTACGTACGAGCAGTACTTC. This sequence encodes CASSLDAFTYEQYF.

The chain links TRBV6-4 to TRBJ2-2, with 7 positions matching TRBD2. This CDR3 region has 15 residues. Trimming removed 4 bases from V and 0 bases from J; junction bases left unmatched: 2. Germline values: CDR1 MRHNA, CDR2 SNTAGT. CDR3 DNA: TGTGCCAGCAGTGTTGCGGGGGCGAACACCGGGGAGCTGTTTTTT. This sequence encodes CASSVAGANTGELFF.

The chain uses TRBV9 and TRBJ1-2; tentative D call: TRBD1 (5 bases). V lost 2 bases and J 7 bases, leaving 12 bases between the germline ends. The CDR3 has 13 amino acids. Germline CDR1 SGDLS, CDR2 YYNGEE. The CDR3 DNA follows: TGTGCCAGCAGCGTCAGGGCGGACGGTGGCTACACCTTC. Translating gives CASSVRADGGYTF.

V usage is TRBV27 and J usage is TRBJ2-7; maybe TRBD1 (5 bases). The CDR3 has 14 amino acids. V lost 4 bases and J 1 base, leaving 11 bases between the germline ends. CDR1 and CDR2 (germline): MNHEY, SMNVEV (reference sequence). CDR3 residues: CASSSLTGSYEQYF. For the CDR3, the DNA is TGTGCCAGCAGTTCCCTCACAGGTTCCTACGAGCAGTACTTC.